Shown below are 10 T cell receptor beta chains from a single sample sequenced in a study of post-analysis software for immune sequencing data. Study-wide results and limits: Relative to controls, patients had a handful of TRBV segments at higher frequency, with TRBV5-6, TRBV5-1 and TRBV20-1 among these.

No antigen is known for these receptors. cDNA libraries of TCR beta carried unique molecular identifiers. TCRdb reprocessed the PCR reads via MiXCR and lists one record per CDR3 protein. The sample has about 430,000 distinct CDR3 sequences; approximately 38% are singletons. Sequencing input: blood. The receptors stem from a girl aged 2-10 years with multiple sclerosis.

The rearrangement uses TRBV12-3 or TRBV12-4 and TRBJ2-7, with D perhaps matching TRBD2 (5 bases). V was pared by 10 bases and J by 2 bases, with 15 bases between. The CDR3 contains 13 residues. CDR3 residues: CATGVDGPYEQYF. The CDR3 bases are TGTGCCACCGGGGTCGACGGACCCTACGAGCAGTACTTC.

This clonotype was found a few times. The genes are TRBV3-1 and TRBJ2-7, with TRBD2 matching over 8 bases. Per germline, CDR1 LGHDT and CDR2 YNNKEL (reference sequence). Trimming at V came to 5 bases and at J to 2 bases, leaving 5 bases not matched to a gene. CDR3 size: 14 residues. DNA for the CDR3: TGTGCCAGCAGCTGGGGACTAGAAGCCTACGAGCAGTACTTC. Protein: CASSWGLEAYEQYF.

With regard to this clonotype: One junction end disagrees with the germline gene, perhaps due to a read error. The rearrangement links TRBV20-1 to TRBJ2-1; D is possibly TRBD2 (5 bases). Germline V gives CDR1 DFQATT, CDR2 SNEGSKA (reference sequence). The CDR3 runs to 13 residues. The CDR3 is CSTRSLVGNEQFF. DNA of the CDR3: TGCAGTACTAGATCCTTAGTGGGTAATGAGCAGTTCTTC.

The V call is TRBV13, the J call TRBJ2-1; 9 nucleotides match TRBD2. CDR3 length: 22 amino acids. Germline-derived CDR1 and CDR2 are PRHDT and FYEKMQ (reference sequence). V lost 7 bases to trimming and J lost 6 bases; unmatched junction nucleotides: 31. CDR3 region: CASTRLGGRGLSGSPHSNEQFF. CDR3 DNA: TGTGCCAGCACCCGGCTAGGAGGGCGAGGACTTAGCGGGAGTCCCCATTCCAATGAGCAGTTCTTC.

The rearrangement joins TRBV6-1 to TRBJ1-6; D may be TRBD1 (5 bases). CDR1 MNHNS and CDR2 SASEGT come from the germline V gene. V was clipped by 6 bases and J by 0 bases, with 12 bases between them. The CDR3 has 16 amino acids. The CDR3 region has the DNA TGTGCCAGCAGAGGGACTAGGAGCTCCTATAATTCACCCCTCCACTTT. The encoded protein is CASRGTRSSYNSPLHF.

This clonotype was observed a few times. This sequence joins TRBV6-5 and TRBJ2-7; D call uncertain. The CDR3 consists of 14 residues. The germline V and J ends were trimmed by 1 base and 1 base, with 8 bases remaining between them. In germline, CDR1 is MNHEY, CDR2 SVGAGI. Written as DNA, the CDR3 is TGTGCCAGCAGTTACTTTGGCAATTCCTACGAGCAGTACTTC. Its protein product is CASSYFGNSYEQYF.

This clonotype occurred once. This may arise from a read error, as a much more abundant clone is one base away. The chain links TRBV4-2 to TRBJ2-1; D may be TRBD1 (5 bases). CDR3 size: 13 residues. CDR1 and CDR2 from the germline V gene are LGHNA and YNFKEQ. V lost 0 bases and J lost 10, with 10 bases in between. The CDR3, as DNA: TGTGCCAGCAGCCAAGATGGGGCCTACGAGCAGTTCTTC. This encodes CASSQDGAYEQFF.

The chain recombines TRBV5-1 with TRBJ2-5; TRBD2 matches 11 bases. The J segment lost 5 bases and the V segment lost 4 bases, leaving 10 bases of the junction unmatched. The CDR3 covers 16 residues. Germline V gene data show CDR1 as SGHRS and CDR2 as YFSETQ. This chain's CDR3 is CASSDTSGSPRETQYF. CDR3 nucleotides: TGCGCCAGCAGCGATACTAGCGGGAGCCCGCGTGAGACCCAGTACTTC.

The CDR3 region is CASSRDESTDTQYF. In DNA, the CDR3 is TGTGCCAGCAGCCGCGATGAGAGCACAGATACGCAGTATTTT. V is TRBV3-1 and J is TRBJ2-3, with unresolved D. This CDR3 spans 14 amino acids. Germline loops: CDR1 LGHDT, CDR2 YNNKEL (reference sequence). V shed 4 bases and J shed 0 bases, with 8 bases lying between them.

DNA for the CDR3: TGTGCCAGCAGCCCGGGACAGGCGTTTAATCTGTTTTTT. Protein: CASSPGQAFNLFF. The chain employs TRBV6-1 and TRBJ1-4, with 8 bases fitting TRBD1. The V gene's germline CDR1 is MNHNS and CDR2 SASEGT. The CDR3 totals 13 residues. Trimming removed 6 bases from V and 14 bases from J; junction bases left unmatched: 11.